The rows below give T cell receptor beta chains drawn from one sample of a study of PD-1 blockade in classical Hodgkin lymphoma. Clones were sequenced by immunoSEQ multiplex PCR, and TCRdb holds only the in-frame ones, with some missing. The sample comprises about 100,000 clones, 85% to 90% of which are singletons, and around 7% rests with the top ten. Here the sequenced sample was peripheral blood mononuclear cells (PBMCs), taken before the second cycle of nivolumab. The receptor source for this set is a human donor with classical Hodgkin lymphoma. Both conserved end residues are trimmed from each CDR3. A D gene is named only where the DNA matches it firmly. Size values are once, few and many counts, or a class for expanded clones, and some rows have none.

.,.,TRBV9,ASSVAGPPYEQY
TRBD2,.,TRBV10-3,AISGLAGGPEQF
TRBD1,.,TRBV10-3,AISTGVSTEAF
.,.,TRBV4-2,ASSQGHGYT
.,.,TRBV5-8,ASSPSATTGELF
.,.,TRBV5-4,ASSLGPYSNQPQH
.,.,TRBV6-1,ASSDTDNTEAF
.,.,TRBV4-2,ASSPDGGWFLGNQPQH
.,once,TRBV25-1,ASSVEGATYEQY
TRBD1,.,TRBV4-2,ASSSRTGGTYEQY
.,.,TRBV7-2,ASSLVETASYEQY
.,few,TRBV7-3,ASSLGLSNTGELF
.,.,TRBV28,ASSLEVFSYEQY
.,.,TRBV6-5,ASSYTDYNEQF
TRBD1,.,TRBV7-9,ASSSADRGWGYT
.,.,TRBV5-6,ASSLAGSNTEAF
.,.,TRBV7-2,ASIPGGGQTGELF
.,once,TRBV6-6,ASSYSSAIANYGYT
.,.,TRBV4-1,ASSQEGRYYEQY
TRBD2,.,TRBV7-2,ASSLMLAGGHHEQF